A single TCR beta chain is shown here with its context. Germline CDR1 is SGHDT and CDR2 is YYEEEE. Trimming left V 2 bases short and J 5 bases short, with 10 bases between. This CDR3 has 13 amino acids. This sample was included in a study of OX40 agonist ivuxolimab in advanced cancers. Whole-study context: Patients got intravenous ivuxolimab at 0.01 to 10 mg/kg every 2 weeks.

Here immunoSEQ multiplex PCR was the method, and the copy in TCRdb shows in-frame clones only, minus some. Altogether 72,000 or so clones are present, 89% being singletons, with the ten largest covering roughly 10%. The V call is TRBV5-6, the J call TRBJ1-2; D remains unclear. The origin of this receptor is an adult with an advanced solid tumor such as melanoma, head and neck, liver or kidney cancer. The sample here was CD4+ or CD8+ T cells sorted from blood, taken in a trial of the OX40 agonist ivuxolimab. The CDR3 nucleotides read TGTGCCAGCAGCTTACGGGGTCCTTATGGCTACACCTTC. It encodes CASSLRGPYGYTF.